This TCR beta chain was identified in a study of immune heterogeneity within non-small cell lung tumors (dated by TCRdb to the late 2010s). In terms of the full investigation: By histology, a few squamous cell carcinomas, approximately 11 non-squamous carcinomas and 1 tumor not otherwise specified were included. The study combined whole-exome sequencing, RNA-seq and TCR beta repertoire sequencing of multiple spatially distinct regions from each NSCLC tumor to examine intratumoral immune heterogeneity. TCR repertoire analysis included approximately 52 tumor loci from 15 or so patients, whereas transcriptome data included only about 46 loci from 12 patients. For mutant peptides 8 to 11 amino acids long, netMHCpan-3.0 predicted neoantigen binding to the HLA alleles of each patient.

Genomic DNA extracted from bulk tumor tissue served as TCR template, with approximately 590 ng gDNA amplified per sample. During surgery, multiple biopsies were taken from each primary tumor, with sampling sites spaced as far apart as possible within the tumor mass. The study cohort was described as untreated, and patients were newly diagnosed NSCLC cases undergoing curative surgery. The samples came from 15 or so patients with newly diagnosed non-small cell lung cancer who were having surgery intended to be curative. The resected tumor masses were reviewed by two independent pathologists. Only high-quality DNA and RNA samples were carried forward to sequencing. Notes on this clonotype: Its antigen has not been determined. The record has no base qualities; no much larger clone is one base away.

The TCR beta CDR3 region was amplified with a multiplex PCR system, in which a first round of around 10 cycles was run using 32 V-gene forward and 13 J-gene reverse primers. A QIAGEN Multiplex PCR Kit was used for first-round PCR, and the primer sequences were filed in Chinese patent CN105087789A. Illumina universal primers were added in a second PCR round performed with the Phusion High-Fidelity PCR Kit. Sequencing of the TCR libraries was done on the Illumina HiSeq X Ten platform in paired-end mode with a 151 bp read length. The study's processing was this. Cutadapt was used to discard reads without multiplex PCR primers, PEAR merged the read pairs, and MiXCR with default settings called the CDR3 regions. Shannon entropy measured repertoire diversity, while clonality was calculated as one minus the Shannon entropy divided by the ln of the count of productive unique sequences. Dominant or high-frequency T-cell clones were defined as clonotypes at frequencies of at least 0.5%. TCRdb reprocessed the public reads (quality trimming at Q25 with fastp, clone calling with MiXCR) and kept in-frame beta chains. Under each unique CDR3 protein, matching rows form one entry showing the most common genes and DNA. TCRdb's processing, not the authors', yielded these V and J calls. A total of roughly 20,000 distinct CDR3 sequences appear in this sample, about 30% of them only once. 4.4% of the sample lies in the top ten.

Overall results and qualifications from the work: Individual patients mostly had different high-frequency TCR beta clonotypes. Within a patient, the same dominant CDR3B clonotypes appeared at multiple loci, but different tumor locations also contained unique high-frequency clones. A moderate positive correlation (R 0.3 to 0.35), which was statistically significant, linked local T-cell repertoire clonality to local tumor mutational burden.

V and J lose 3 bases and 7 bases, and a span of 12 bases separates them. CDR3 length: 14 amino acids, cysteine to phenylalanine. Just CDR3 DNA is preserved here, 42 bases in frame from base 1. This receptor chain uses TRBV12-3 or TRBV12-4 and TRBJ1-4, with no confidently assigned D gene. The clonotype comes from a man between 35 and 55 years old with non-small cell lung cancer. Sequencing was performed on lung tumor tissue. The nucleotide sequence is TGTGCCAGCAGTTTCGGAGGGAACGGTGAAAAACTGTTTTTT. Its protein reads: CASSFGGNGEKLFF.